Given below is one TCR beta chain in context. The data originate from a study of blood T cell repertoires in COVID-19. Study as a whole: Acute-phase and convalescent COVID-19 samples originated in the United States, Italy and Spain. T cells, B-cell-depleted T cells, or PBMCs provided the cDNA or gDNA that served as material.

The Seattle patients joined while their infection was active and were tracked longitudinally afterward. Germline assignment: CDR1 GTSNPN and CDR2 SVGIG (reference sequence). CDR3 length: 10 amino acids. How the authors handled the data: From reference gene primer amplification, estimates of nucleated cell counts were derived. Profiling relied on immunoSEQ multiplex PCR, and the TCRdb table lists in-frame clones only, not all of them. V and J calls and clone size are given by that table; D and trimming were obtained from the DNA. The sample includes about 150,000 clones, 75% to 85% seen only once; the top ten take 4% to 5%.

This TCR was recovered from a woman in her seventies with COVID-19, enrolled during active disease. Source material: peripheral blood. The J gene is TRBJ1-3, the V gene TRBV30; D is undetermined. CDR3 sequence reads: CARGGNTIYF. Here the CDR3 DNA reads TGTGCTCGAGGCGGAAACACCATATATTTT.